The 20 T cell receptor beta chains below were found in one sample sequenced in a study of CD8 T cells in ankylosing spondylitis. TCRdb reprocessed the 5' RACE reads with MiXCR, giving one entry per CDR3 protein. The data contain 250,000 or so distinct CDR3 sequences, 15% to 20% of them seen just once; the ten biggest clones take up less than 35%. The sample taken for sequencing was blood, either unsorted or a sorted T cell fraction (not recorded which). Source of these receptors: a male donor with ankylosing spondylitis or in good health (not recorded which).

The chain combines TRBV2 with TRBJ1-5; no reliable D call. Trimming left V 3 bases short and J 7 bases short, with 16 bases between. Germline V CDR1 and CDR2: SNHLY, FYNNEI. The CDR3 has 15 amino acids. The CDR3 sequence is CASSDLVVEGQPQHF. In DNA, the CDR3 is TGTGCCAGCAGTGACCTGGTCGTGGAGGGACAGCCCCAGCATTTT.

This clonotype was recorded a few times. The gene calls are TRBV15 and TRBJ2-1, with 11 bases aligning to TRBD1. Germline V gives CDR1 LNHNV, CDR2 YYDKDF (reference sequence). This CDR3 has 19 residues. The J segment lost 1 base and the V segment lost 3 bases, leaving 11 bases of the junction unmatched. CDR3 in amino acids: CATSRGRTGGLGSYNEQFF. CDR3 DNA sequence: TGTGCCACCAGCAGGGGACGGACAGGGGGCTTAGGTTCCTACAATGAGCAGTTCTTC.

The chain carries TRBV20-1 and TRBJ2-7; D ambiguous. This CDR3 is 14 amino acids long. The germline V and J ends were trimmed by 4 bases and 4 bases, with 17 bases remaining between them. The germline V gene has CDR1 DFQATT and CDR2 SNEGSKA (reference sequence). The CDR3 DNA sequence: TGCAGTGCTAAAGAAGCGATCGGAGCTTACGAGCAGTACTTC. Protein product: CSAKEAIGAYEQYF.

The chain couples TRBV7-2 to TRBJ2-7, with no clear D. V was shortened by 0 bases and J by 5 bases, with 17 bases between the two germline ends. There are 16 residues in the CDR3. The germline V gene has CDR1 SGHTA and CDR2 FQGNSA. The CDR3: CASSLAPLQFFHEQYF. CDR3 nucleotide sequence: TGTGCCAGCAGCTTAGCTCCTTTACAATTTTTCCACGAGCAGTACTTC.

About this clonotype itself: This clone may be a read error of a much larger clone one base away. The rearrangement uses TRBV7-8 and TRBJ2-7, with TRBD2 identical over 10 bases. Germline assignment: CDR1 SGHVS and CDR2 FQNEAQ. There are 14 residues in the CDR3. The CDR3 bases are TGTGCCAGCAGCTCCGGGACTAGCGTATACGCGCAGTACTTC. It translates to CASSSGTSVYAQYF.

This clonotype was seen a handful of times. The rearrangement joins TRBV11-1 to TRBJ2-6; D gene uncertain. The CDR3 contains 18 residues. V was trimmed by 1 base and J by 3 bases, leaving 16 bases between them. Germline CDR1 is SGHAT and CDR2 is FQDESV (reference sequence). CDR3 sequence (DNA): TGTGCCAGCAGCTTAGGATTTTTCAGAGATTTTGGGGCCAACGTCCTGACTTTC. It yields the protein CASSLGFFRDFGANVLTF.

J is TRBJ2-6 and V is TRBV2, with a possible D match to TRBD1 (6 bases). Germline lookup yields CDR1 SNHLY and CDR2 FYNNEI. The CDR3 has 16 residues. V lost 6 bases and J lost 1, with 13 bases in between. The CDR3 sequence is CASSLTTGSGANVLTF. CDR3 in DNA: TGTGCCAGCAGCCTAACTACAGGGTCTGGGGCCAACGTCCTGACTTTC.

This clonotype was observed at least ten times. The chain couples TRBV10-1 to TRBJ2-7; perhaps D is TRBD1 or TRBD2 (5 bases each). The V and J ends lost 6 bases and 1 base respectively, with 10 bases between them. The germline V gene has CDR1 WNHNN and CDR2 SYGVQD (reference sequence). The CDR3 spans 13 residues. In DNA form, the CDR3 reads TGCGCCAGCAGCCCGGGACCTTCCTACGAGCAGTACTTC. This gives the protein CASSPGPSYEQYF.

This clonotype was seen more than once but under ten times. The V gene is TRBV5-6, the J gene TRBJ2-2, with 8 bases that match TRBD2. The CDR3 runs 16 residues. Germline CDR1 SGHDT, CDR2 YYEEEE. The ends lost 0 bases at V and 1 base at J; junction bases unmatched: 2. DNA of the CDR3: TGTGCCAGCAGCTTGGCCGCGGGAGGGAACACCGGGGAGCTGTTTTTT. Protein sequence: CASSLAAGGNTGELFF.

This clonotype appeared a few times. J is TRBJ2-1 and V is TRBV18; 9 bases fit TRBD1. Germline CDR1 KGHSH, CDR2 LQKENI. This CDR3 spans 15 amino acids. V lost 3 bases to trimming and J lost 3 bases; unmatched junction nucleotides: 3. Here the CDR3 reads CASSPRDRVYNEQFF. The CDR3 DNA sequence: TGTGCCAGCTCACCGCGGGACAGGGTCTACAATGAGCAGTTCTTC.

This clonotype was observed a few times. The V and J genes are TRBV6-5 and TRBJ2-5, with no clear D. The germline gives CDR1 MNHEY, CDR2 SVGAGI. Deletions cut 0 bases from V and 2 bases from J, with 4 bases between. The CDR3 spans 13 residues. This CDR3 reads CASSYSGQETQYF. The CDR3 DNA is TGTGCCAGCAGTTACTCCGGGCAAGAGACCCAGTACTTC.

The V call is TRBV4-1, the J call TRBJ2-7; D may match TRBD1 or TRBD2 (5 bases each). V was trimmed by 1 base and J by 3 bases, leaving 10 bases between them. The length of the CDR3 is 14 residues. In germline, CDR1 is MGHRA, CDR2 YSYEKL. The CDR3 spells CASSQVVGDYEQYF. The CDR3 DNA follows: TGCGCCAGCAGCCAAGTGGTGGGGGACTACGAGCAGTACTTC.

This clonotype has a handful of counts. The chain couples TRBV7-9 to TRBJ2-7; 9 nucleotides line up with TRBD1. Germline CDR1 reads SEHNR; CDR2 reads FQNEAQ (reference sequence). Unmatched junction bases numbered 7, after V lost 3 bases and J lost 4 bases. This CDR3 has 15 amino acids. The CDR3 DNA is TGTGCCAGCAGCTTTTCCCCGGGACAGGGTTACGAGCAGTACTTC. Translating it yields CASSFSPGQGYEQYF.

The rearrangement joins TRBV29-1 to TRBJ2-7; D possibly corresponds to TRBD2 (5 bases). V was clipped by 7 bases and J by 2 bases, with 15 bases between them. CDR3 length: 13 amino acids. Germline V gene data show CDR1 as SQVTM and CDR2 as ANQGSEA. The CDR3 region is CSARADSTYEQYF. Written as DNA, the CDR3 is TGCAGCGCCCGAGCGGACTCAACCTACGAGCAGTACTTC.

This chain uses TRBV27 with TRBJ1-1, with a weak D call TRBD1 (5 bases). V was cut by 9 bases and J by 4 bases, with 15 bases left in between. CDR1 MNHEY and CDR2 SMNVEV come from the germline V gene (reference sequence). The CDR3 is made up of 13 amino acids. The CDR3 region is CASSGPRGTEAFF. The CDR3 DNA is TGTGCCAGTTCGGGGCCTCGGGGCACTGAAGCTTTCTTT.

This clonotype was observed a handful of times. The V call is TRBV6-5, the J call TRBJ2-2, with D tentatively TRBD2 (6 bases). Trimming removed 4 bases at V and 5 bases at J, with 20 bases between. There are 17 residues in the CDR3. CDR1 and CDR2 from the germline V gene are MNHEY and SVGAGI. The chain's CDR3 is CASSSGWDSPVTGELFF. CDR3 sequence (DNA): TGTGCCAGCAGTTCAGGGTGGGACTCTCCTGTAACCGGGGAGCTGTTTTTT.

The rearrangement links TRBV7-9 to TRBJ2-2; TRBD2 matches at 13 bases. The CDR3 consists of 16 residues. Germline values: CDR1 SEHNR, CDR2 FQNEAQ (reference sequence). J gave up 8 bases and V 5 bases, and 8 bases lay outside the gene matches. CDR3 sequence: CASSPGLAGDSGELFF. CDR3 nucleotide sequence: TGTGCCAGCAGCCCTGGACTAGCGGGAGATTCGGGGGAGCTGTTTTTT.

This clonotype was seen ten or more times. The chain links TRBV7-9 to TRBJ2-3, with TRBD2 matching 10 bases. V lost 5 bases, J lost 2 bases, and 7 bases stayed unmatched. The CDR3 is 16 amino acids. Germline assignment: CDR1 SEHNR and CDR2 FQNEAQ (reference sequence). The CDR3 loop reads CASSLRTSGNTDTQYF. CDR3 nucleotides: TGTGCCAGCAGCCTCCGGACTAGCGGTAACACAGATACGCAGTATTTT.

V gene TRBV29-1 combines with J gene TRBJ2-3; D is possibly TRBD2 (6 bases). Germline V gene sequence: CDR1 SQVTM, CDR2 ANQGSEA. Trimming shortened V by 5 bases and J by 2 bases, and 14 bases separated the two germline ends. The CDR3 is 14 amino acids. The CDR3 DNA reads TGCAGCGTTTCCGGACGGGAGCCCACAGATACGCAGTATTTT. Translating gives CSVSGREPTDTQYF.

This chain links TRBV7-8 with TRBJ2-7; tentative D call: TRBD2 (5 bases). The germline V gene encodes CDR1 SGHVS and CDR2 FQNEAQ. The CDR3 spans 13 residues. V gave up 2 bases and J gave up 6 bases, with 11 bases separating them. This CDR3 is CASSLYPGSEQYF. DNA for the CDR3: TGTGCCAGCAGCTTATATCCGGGAAGCGAGCAGTACTTC.